The present T cell receptor beta chain was sequenced within a study of blood T cell repertoires in COVID-19. Across the study: Material from acute and convalescent COVID-19 was sourced from the United States, Italy and Spain. Nucleic acid was either cDNA or gDNA, and it came from T cells, B-cell-depleted T cells, or PBMCs.

In the original analysis: Reference gene primer amplification gave nucleated cell count estimates. Measured with immunoSEQ multiplex PCR; TCRdb has only the in-frame clones, and not every one. The V and J calls and the clone size are those of that table, but D and trimming were determined from the DNA. The table has around 230,000 clones, 81% seen once. Germline CDR1 and CDR2: MNHEY and SVGAGI. The germline V and J ends were trimmed by 10 bases and 4 bases, with 18 bases remaining between them. The CDR3 length is 14 residues. Sequenced: peripheral blood. This TCR came from a woman older than 75 with acute or convalescent COVID-19. V usage is TRBV6-5 and J usage is TRBJ2-3; possible D gene TRBD1, 6 bases. CDR3 amino acids: CATQWAGESDTQYF. In nucleotides, the CDR3 is TGTGCCACCCAGTGGGCAGGGGAGTCAGATACGCAGTATTTT.